The following is a T cell receptor (beta chain) sequence with its context. A read error may be the cause here, since a much bigger clone is one base away. These data are taken from a study of T cells in Graves' hyperthyroidism and ophthalmopathy. Whole-study context: Peripheral blood collection took place at initial diagnosis, before any treatment.

PBMCs were obtained from 10 ml fresh peripheral blood. Germline loops: CDR1 SNHLY, CDR2 FYNNEI. V shed 3 bases and J 2 bases; nucleotides not matched to a gene: 12. The CDR3 runs to 17 residues. Amplification targeted TCR beta CDR3 regions from RNA transcripts. The study used the HTBI primer set for a first-round RT-PCR of the TCR CDR3. MiXCR, run by TCRdb on the multiplex PCR reads, gives a single entry per CDR3 protein. The sample has 500,000 to 600,000 distinct CDR3 sequences, roughly 17% seen once; the top ten hold roughly 18%. Material: blood. The receptor was derived from a woman aged 18-29 years with Graves' hyperthyroidism. The chain couples TRBV2 to TRBJ2-7; TRBD1 matches at 8 bases. The CDR3 protein is CASSDPAWTGKTYEQYF. In nucleotides, the CDR3 is TGTGCCAGCAGTGACCCAGCCTGGACAGGGAAAACCTACGAGCAGTACTTC. Together with reference TRBV2 and TRBJ2-7, the CDR3 gives the full variable domain: EPEVTQTPSHQVTQMGQEVILRCVPISNHLYFYWYRQILGQKVEFLVSFYNNEISEKSEIFDDQFSVERPDGSNFTLKIRSTKLEDSAMYFCASSDPAWTGKTYEQYFGPGTRLTVT.